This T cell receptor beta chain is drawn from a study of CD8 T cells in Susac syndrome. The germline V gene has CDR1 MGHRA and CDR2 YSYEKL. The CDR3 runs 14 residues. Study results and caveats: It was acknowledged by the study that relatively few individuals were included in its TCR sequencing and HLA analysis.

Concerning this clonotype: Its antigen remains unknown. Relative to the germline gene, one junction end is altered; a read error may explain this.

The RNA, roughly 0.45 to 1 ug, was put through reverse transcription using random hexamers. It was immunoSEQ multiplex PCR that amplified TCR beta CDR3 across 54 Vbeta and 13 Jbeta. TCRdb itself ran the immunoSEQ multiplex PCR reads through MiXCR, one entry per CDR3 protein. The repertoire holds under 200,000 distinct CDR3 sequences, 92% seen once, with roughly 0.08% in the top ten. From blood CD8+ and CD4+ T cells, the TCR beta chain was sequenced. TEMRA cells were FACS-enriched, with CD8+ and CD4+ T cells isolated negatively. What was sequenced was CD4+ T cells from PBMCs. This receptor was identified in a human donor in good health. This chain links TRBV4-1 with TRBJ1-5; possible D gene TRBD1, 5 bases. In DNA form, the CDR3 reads TGCGTCAGCAGCCAAGAGGGGTGGTATCAGTCCCAGCATTTT. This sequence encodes CVSSQEGWYQSQHF.